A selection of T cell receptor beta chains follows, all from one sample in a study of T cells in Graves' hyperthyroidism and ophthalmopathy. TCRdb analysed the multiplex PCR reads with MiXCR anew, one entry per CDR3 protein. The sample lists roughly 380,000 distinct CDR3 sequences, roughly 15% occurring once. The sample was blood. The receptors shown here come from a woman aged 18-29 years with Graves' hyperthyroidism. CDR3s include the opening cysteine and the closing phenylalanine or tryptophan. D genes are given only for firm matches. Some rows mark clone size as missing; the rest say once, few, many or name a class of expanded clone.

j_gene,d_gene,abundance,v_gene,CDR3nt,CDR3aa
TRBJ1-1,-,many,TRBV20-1,TGCAGTGTCAGACGGGGGTTCATGAACACTGAAGCTTTCTTT,CSVRRGFMNTEAFF
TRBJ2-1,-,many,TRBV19,TGTGCCAGTAGTATGGACTTGGGCCATTCGGGCGATGAGCAGTTCTTC,CASSMDLGHSGDEQFF
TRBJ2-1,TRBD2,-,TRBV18,TGTGCCAGCTCACCGAGCGGGGGTGCTCGACCGGGGAATGAGCAGTTCTTC,CASSPSGGARPGNEQFF
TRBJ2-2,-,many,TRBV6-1,TGTGCCAGCAGACCAGGGCGTATTAACACCGGGGAGCTGTTTTTT,CASRPGRINTGELFF
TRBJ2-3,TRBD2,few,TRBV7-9,TGTGCCAGCAGCCGGAGGAGACTAGCGGGGGGGACAGATACGCAGTATTTT,CASSRRRLAGGTDTQYF
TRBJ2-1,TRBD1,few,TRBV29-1,TGCAGCGTTGAAGATCTTAGACAGGGGTTGTACAATGAGCAGTTCTTC,CSVEDLRQGLYNEQFF
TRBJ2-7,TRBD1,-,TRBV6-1,TGTGCCAGCAGGAAGGGACAGGGGACCTACGAGCAGTACTTC,CASRKGQGTYEQYF
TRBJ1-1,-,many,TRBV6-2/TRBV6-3,TGTGCCAGCAGTTACCGGGACTGGGTGGGAACTGAAGCTTTCTTT,CASSYRDWVGTEAFF
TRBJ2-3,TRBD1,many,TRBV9,TGTGCCAGCAGCGTCCGGGACAGGGATGGGGATACGCAGTATTTT,CASSVRDRDGDTQYF
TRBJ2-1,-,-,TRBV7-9,TGTGCCAGCAGCTTAAGTATGGGTGAGGGTGAGCAGTTCTTC,CASSLSMGEGEQFF
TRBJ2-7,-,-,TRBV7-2,TGTGCCAGCAGATTGAGAAGTACGCAGACCGCATCCTACGAGCAGTACTTC,CASRLRSTQTASYEQYF
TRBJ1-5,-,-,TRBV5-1,TGTGCCAGCGGACGGCCGCCTCATCAGCCCCAGCATTTT,CASGRPPHQPQHF
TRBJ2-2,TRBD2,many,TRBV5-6,TGTGCCAGCAGCGTAGCGGGAAGAACCGGGGAGCTGTTTTTT,CASSVAGRTGELFF
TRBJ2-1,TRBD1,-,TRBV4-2,TGTGCCAGCAGCGGACAGGGATTTAACAATGAGCAGTTCTTC,CASSGQGFNNEQFF
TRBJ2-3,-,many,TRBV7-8,TGTGCCAGCAGCAGCAGCGGGCTAGCATCAGATACGCAGTATTTT,CASSSSGLASDTQYF
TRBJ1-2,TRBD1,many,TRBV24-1,TGTGCCACCAGTGACCCCGGGACAGGCTATGGCTACACCTTC,CATSDPGTGYGYTF
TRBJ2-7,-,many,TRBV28,TGTGCCAGCAGTTTCGGGCAGGGGCAGTACTTC,CASSFGQGQYF
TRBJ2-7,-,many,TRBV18,TGTGCCAGCTCACCACCGAGGTCCCCTCACGAGCAGTACTTC,CASSPPRSPHEQYF
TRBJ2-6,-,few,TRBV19,TGTGCCAGTAGTATGAGGGTCTCTGGGGCCAACGTCCTGACTTTC,CASSMRVSGANVLTF
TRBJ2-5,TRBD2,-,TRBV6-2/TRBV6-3,TGTGCCAGCAGCTGGACTAGCGAGGGGGAGACCCAGTACTTC,CASSWTSEGETQYF
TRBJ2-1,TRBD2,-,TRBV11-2,TGTGCCAGCAGCTTAGACCCCGACAGCGGGAGTTTGTTCTTC,CASSLDPDSGSLFF
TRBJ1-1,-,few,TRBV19,TGTGCCAGTACCTTAGAAGGCCTGGGCACTGAAGCTTTCTTT,CASTLEGLGTEAFF
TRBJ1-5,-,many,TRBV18,TGTGCCAGCTCACCACCGGGGAATCAGCCCCAGCATTTT,CASSPPGNQPQHF